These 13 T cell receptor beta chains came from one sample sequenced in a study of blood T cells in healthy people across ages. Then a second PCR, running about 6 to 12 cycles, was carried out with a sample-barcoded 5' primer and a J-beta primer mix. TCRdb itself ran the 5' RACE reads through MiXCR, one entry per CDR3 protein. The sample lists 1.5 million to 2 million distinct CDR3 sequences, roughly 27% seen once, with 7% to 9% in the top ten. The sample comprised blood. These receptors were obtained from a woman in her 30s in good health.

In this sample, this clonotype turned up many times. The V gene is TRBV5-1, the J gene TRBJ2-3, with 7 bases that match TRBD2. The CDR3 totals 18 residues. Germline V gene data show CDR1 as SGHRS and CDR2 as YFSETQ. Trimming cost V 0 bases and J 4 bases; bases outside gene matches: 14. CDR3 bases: TGCGCCAGCAGCTTGGAGATCCCGGGACTACAAACTCCAGATACGCAGTATTTT. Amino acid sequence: CASSLEIPGLQTPDTQYF. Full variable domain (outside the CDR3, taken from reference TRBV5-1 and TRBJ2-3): KAGVTQTPRYLIKTRGQQVTLSCSPISGHRSVSWYQQTPGQGLQFLFEYFSETQRNKGNFPGRFSGRQFSNSRSEMNVSTLELGDSALYLCASSLEIPGLQTPDTQYFGPGTRLTVL.

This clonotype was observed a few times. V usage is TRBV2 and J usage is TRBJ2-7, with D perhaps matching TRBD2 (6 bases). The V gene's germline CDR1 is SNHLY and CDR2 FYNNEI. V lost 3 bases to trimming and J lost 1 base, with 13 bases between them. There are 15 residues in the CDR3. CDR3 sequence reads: CASSEVGLLSYEQYF. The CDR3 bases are TGTGCCAGCAGTGAGGTGGGACTGTTATCCTACGAGCAGTACTTC.

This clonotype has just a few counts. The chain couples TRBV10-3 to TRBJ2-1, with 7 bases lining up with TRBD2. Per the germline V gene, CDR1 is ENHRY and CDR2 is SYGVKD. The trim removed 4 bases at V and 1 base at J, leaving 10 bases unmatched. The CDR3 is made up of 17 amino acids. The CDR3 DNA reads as TGTGCCATCAGTGCCATCGCGGGGGACTTTTCCTACAATGAGCAGTTCTTC. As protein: CAISAIAGDFSYNEQFF.

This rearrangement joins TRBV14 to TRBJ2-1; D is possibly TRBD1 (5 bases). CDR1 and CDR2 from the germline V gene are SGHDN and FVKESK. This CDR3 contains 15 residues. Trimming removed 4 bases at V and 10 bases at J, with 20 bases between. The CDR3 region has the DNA TGTGCCAGCAGCCTCTCAGTAGGGGAAACCTACGAGCAGTTCTTC. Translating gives CASSLSVGETYEQFF.

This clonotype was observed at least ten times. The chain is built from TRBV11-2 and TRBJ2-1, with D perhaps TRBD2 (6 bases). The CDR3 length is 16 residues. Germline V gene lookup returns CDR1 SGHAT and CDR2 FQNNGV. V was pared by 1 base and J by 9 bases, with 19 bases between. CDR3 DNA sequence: TGTGCCAGCAGCTTAGGGGCTAGCCGGGGAGGAGGTGAGCAGTTCTTC. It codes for CASSLGASRGGGEQFF.

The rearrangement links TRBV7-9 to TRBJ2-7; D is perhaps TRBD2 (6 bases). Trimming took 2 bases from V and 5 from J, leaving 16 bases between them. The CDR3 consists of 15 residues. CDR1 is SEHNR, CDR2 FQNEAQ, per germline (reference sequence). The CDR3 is CASSLNGASVHEQYF. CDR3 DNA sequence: TGTGCCAGCAGCTTAAATGGGGCTAGCGTCCACGAGCAGTACTTC.

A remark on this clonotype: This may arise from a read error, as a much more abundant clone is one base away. CDR3 sequence (DNA): TGTGCCAGCAGGGGAGGGGTTTCGGAAGAGACCCAGTACTTC. This encodes CASRGGVSEETQYF. The chain links TRBV12-3 or TRBV12-4 to TRBJ2-5; 7 nucleotides match TRBD2. This CDR3 is 14 amino acids long. The V gene end was trimmed by 6 bases and the J gene end by 3 bases; junction bases not matched to a gene: 7.

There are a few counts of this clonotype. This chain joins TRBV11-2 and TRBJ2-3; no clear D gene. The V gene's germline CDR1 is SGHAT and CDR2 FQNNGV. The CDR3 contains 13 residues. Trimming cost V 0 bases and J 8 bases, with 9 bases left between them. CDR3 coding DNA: TGTGCCAGCAGCTTAGATGGCCTAGTTACGCAGTATTTT. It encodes CASSLDGLVTQYF.

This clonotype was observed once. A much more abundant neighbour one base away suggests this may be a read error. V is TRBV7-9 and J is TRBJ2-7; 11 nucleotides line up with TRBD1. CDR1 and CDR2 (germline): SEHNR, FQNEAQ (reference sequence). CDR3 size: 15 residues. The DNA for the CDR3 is TGTGCCGGCAGCCGGGGACAGGGGGATTCCTACGAGCAGTACTTC. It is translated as CAGSRGQGDSYEQYF.

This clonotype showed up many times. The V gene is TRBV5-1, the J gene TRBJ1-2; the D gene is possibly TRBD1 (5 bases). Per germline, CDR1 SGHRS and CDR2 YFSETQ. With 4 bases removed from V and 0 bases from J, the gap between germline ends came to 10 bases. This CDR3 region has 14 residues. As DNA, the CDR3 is TGCGCCAGCAGCCAGGGAACCCCTAACTATGGCTACACCTTC. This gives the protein CASSQGTPNYGYTF.

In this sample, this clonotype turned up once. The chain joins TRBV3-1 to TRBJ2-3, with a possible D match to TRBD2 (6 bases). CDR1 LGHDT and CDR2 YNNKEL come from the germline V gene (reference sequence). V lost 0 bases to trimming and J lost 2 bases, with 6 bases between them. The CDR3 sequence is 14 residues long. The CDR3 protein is CASSQEGLTDTQYF. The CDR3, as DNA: TGTGCCAGCAGCCAAGAGGGACTCACAGATACGCAGTATTTT.

Here the CDR3 DNA reads TGTGCCGGGGAGGGGGCAAGGGAAGAGACCCAGTACTTC. It codes for CAGEGAREETQYF. This rearrangement joins TRBV30 to TRBJ2-7; D tentatively fits TRBD1 or TRBD2 (7 bases each). The tail of the sequence fits TRBJ2-5 better, so the J call may be wrong. The germline gives CDR1 GTSNPN, CDR2 SVGIG (reference sequence). The CDR3 is made up of 13 amino acids.

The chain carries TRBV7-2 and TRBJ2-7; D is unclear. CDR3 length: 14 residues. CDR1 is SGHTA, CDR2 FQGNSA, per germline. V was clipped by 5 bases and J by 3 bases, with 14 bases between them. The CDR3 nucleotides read TGTGCCAGCAGCCCAACAGATTCGGTCTACGAGCAGTACTTC. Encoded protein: CASSPTDSVYEQYF.